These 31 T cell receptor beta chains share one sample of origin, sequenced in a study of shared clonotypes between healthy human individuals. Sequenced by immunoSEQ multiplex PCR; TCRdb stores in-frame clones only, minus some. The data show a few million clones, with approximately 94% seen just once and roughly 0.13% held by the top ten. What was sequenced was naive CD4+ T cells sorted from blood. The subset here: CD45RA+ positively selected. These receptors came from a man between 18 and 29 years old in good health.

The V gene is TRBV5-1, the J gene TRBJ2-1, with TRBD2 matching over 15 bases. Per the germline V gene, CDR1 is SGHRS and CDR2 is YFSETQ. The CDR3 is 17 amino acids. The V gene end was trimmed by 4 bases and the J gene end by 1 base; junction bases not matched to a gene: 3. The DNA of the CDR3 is TGCGCCAGCAGCCAGGGACTAGCGGGGGGTTCCTACAATGAGCAGTTCTTC. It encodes CASSQGLAGGSYNEQFF.

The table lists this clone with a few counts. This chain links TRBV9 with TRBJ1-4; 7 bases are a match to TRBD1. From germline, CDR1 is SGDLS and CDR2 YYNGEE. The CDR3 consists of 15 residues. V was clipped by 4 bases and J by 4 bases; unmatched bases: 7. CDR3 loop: CASSPWTGLNEKLFF. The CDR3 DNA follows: TGTGCCAGCAGCCCTTGGACAGGCCTTAATGAAAAACTGTTTTTT.

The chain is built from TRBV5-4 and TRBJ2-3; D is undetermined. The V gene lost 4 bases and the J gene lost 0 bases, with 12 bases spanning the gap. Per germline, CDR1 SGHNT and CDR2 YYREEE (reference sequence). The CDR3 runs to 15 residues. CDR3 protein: CASSVRHPSTDTQYF. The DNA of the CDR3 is TGTGCCAGCAGCGTCCGCCACCCTAGCACAGATACGCAGTATTTT.

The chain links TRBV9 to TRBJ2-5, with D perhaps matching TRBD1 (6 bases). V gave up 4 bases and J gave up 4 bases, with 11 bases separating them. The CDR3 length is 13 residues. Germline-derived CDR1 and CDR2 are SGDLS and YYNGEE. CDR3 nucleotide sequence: TGTGCCAGCAGCTCATTAGGGGGAGAGACCCAGTACTTC. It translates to CASSSLGGETQYF.

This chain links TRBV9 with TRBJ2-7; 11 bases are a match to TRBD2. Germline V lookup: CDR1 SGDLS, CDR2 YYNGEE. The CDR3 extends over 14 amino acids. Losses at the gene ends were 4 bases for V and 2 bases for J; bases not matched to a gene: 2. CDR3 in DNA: TGTGCCAGCAGCTTAGCGGGAGGGACCTACGAGCAGTACTTC. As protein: CASSLAGGTYEQYF.

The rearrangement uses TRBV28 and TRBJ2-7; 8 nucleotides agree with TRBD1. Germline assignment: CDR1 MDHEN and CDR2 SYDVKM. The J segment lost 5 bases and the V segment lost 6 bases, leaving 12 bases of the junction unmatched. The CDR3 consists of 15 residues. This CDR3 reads CASRTVDRELDEQYF. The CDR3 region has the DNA TGTGCCAGCAGAACAGTGGACAGGGAGTTGGACGAGCAGTACTTC.

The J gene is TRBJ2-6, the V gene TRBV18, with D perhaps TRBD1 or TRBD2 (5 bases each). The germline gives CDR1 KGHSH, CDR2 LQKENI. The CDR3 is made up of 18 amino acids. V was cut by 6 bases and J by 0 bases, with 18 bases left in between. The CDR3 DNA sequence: TGTGCCAGCTCCCCCCTGGGGACGGCCAGCTCTGGGGCCAACGTCCTGACTTTC. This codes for CASSPLGTASSGANVLTF.

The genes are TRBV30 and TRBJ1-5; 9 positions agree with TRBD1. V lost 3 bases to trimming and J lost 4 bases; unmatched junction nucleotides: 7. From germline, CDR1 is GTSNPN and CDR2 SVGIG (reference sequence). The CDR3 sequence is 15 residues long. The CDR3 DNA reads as TGTGCCTGGAGCGCGGGACAGGGTTTTAATCAGCCCCAGCATTTT. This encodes CAWSAGQGFNQPQHF.

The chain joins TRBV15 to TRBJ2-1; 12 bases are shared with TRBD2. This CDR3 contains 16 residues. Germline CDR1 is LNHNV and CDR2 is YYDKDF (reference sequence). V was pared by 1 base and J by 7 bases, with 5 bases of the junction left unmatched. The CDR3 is CATSRGTSGNLNEQFF. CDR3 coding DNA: TGTGCCACCAGCAGAGGGACTAGCGGGAACTTGAATGAGCAGTTCTTC.

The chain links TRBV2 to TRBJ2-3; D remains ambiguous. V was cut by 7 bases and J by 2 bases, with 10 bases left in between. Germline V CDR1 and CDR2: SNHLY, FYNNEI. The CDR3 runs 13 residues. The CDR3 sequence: CASTLRPTDTQYF. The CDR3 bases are TGTGCCAGCACGCTACGCCCCACAGATACGCAGTATTTT.

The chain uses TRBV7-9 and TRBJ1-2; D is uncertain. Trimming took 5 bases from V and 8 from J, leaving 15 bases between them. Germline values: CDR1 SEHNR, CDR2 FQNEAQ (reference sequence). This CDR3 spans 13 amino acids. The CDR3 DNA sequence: TGTGCCAGCAGCCCGGCTATGGTGACCGGCTACACCTTC. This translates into CASSPAMVTGYTF.

CDR3 in DNA: TGCAGCGTCCCGCGGACCGATTCGGGGCACAATGAGCAGTTCTTC. Translation gives CSVPRTDSGHNEQFF. V and J are TRBV29-1 and TRBJ2-1, with D perhaps assigned TRBD1 or TRBD2 (5 bases each). Germline V gene lookup returns CDR1 SQVTM and CDR2 ANQGSEA. This CDR3 is built from 15 residues. Trimming removed 6 bases at V and 5 bases at J, with 20 bases between.

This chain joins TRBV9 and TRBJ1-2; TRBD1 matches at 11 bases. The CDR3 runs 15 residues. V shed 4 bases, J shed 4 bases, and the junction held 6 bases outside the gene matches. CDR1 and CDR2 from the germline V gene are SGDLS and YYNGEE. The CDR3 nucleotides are TGTGCCAGCAGCTATGAGGACAGGGGGCTCTATGGCTACACCTTC. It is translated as CASSYEDRGLYGYTF.

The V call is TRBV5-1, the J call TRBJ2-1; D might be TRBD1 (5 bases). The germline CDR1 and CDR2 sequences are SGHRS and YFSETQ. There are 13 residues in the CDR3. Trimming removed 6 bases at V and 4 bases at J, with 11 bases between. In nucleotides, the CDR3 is TGCGCCAGCACCGACAGTCTTTACAATGAGCAGTTCTTC. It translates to CASTDSLYNEQFF.

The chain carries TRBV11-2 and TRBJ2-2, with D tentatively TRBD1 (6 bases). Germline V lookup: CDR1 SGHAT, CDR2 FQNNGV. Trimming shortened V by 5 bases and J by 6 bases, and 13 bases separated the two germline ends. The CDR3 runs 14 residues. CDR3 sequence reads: CASSAFQGSGELFF. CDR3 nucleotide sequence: TGTGCCAGCAGCGCTTTCCAGGGGTCCGGGGAGCTGTTTTTT.

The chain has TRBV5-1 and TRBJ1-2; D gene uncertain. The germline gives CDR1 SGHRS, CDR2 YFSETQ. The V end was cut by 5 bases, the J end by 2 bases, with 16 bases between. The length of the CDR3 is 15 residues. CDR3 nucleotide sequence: TGCGCCAGCAGTCTTGGGGTGGGATTGAACTATGGCTACACCTTC. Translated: CASSLGVGLNYGYTF. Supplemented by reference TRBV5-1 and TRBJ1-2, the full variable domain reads KAGVTQTPRYLIKTRGQQVTLSCSPISGHRSVSWYQQTPGQGLQFLFEYFSETQRNKGNFPGRFSGRQFSNSRSEMNVSTLELGDSALYLCASSLGVGLNYGYTFGSGTRLTVV.

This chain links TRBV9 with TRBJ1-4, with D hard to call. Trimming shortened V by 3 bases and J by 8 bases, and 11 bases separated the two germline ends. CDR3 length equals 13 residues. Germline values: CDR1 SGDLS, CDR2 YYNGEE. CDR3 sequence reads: CASSGGLGEKLFF. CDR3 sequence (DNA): TGTGCCAGCAGCGGGGGATTGGGGGAAAAACTGTTTTTT.

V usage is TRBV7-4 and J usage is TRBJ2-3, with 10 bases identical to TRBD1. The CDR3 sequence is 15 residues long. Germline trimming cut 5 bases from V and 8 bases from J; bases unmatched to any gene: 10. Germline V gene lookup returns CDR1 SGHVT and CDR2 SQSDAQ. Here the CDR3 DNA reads TGTGCCAGCAGCCCCTGGGACAGGGGCGTTGGTACGCAGTATTTT. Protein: CASSPWDRGVGTQYF.

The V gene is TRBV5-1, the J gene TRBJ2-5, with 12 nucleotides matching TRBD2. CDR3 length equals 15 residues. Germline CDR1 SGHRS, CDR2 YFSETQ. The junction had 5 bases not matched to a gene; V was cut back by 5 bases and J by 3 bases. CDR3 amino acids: CASSLPSGGEETQYF. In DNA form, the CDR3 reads TGCGCCAGCAGTTTGCCTAGCGGGGGGGAAGAGACCCAGTACTTC.

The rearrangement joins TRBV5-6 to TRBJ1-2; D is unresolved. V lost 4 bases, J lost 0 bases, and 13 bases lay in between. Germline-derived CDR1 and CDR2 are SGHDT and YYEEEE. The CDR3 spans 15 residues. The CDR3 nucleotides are TGTGCCAGCAGCCTAGATGGACGAGCTAACTATGGCTACACCTTC. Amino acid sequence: CASSLDGRANYGYTF.

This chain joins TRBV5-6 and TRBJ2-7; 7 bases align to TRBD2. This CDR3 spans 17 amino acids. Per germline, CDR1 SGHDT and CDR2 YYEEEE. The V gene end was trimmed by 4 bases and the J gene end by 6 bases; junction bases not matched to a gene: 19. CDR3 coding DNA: TGTGCCAGCAGCGAAATTCGGGGGAGGGGATACGCGGGCGAGCAGTACTTC. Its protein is CASSEIRGRGYAGEQYF.

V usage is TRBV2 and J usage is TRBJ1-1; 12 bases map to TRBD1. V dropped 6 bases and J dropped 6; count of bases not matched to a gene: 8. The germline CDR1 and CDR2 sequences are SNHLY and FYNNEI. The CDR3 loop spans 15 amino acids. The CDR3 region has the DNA TGTGCCAGCAGCCGGGACAGGGGGCCAAACGCTGAAGCTTTCTTT. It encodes CASSRDRGPNAEAFF. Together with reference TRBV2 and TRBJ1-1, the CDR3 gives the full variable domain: EPEVTQTPSHQVTQMGQEVILRCVPISNHLYFYWYRQILGQKVEFLVSFYNNEISEKSEIFDDQFSVERPDGSNFTLKIRSTKLEDSAMYFCASSRDRGPNAEAFFGQGTRLTVV.

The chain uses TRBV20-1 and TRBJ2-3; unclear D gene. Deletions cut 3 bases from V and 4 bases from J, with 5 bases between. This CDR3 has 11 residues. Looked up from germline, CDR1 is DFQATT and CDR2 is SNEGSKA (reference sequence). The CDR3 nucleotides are TGCAGTGCTAGCGTACCAGATACGCAGTATTTT. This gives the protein CSASVPDTQYF.

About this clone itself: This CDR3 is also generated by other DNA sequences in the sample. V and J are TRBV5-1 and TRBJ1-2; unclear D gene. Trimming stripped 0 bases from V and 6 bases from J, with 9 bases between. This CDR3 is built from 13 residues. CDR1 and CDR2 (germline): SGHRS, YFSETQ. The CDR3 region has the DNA TGCGCCAGCAGCTTGGAGGGCCAGAATGGCTACACCTTC. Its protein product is CASSLEGQNGYTF.

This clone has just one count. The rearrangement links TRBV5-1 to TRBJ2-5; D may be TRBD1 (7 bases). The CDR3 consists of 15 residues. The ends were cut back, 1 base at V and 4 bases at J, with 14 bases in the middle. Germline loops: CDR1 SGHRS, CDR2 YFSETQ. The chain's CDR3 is CASSLRPGGIETQYF. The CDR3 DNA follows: TGCGCCAGCAGCTTGAGGCCAGGGGGGATAGAGACCCAGTACTTC.

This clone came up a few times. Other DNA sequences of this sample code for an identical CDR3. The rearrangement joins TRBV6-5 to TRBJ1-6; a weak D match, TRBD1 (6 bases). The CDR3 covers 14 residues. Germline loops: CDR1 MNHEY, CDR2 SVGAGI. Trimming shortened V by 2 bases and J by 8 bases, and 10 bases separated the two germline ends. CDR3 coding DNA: TGTGCCAGCAGTTACGGGGGGCTAGATTCACCCCTCCACTTT. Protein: CASSYGGLDSPLHF.

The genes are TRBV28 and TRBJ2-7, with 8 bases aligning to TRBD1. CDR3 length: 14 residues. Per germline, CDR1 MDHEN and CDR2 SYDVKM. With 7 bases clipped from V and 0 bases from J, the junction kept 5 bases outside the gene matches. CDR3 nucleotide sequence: TGTGCCAGCACCACAGGGGGGCTCTCCTACGAGCAGTACTTC. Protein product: CASTTGGLSYEQYF.

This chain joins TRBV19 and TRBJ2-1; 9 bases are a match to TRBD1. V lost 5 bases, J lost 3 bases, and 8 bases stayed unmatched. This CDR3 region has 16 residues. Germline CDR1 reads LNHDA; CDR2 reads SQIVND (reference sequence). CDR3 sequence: CASSAPGTGYYNEQFF. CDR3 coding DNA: TGTGCCAGTAGTGCCCCCGGGACAGGGTACTACAATGAGCAGTTCTTC.

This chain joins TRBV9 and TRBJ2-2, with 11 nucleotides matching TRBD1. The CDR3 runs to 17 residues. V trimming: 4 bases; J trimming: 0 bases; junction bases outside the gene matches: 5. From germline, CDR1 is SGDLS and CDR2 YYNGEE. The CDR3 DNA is TGTGCCAGCAGCATGCGGGACAGGGGGACGAACACCGGGGAGCTGTTTTTT. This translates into CASSMRDRGTNTGELFF.

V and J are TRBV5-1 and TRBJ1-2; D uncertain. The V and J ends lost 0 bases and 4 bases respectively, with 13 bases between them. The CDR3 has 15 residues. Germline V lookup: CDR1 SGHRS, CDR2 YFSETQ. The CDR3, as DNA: TGCGCCAGCAGCTTGGTTGGCGCTGGCGGCTATGGCTACACCTTC. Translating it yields CASSLVGAGGYGYTF. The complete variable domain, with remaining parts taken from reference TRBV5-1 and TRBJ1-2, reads KAGVTQTPRYLIKTRGQQVTLSCSPISGHRSVSWYQQTPGQGLQFLFEYFSETQRNKGNFPGRFSGRQFSNSRSEMNVSTLELGDSALYLCASSLVGAGGYGYTFGSGTRLTVV.

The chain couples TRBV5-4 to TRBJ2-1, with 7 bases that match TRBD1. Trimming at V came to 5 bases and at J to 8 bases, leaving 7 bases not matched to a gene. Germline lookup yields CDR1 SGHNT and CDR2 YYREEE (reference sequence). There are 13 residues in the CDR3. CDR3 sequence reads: CASRNPGGHEQFF. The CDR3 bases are TGTGCCAGCAGGAACCCAGGGGGTCATGAGCAGTTCTTC.